This T cell receptor beta chain originates from a study of beta chain features in type 1 diabetes. General study findings and limits: Shorter TCRB CDR3s, moderately but significantly so, were found in Type 1 diabetes patients in all four CD4+ subsets.

All of the isolated RNA was reverse transcribed, so expressed TCRB transcripts were sequenced. TCRdb keeps only in-frame clones here, not all; method: immunoSEQ multiplex PCR. This sample yields about 350,000 clones, of which 15% to 20% are seen a single time; 0.044% belongs to the top ten. With 4 bases clipped from V and 6 bases from J, the junction kept 8 bases outside the gene matches. The CDR3 runs 16 residues. The V gene's germline CDR1 is SGDLS and CDR2 YYNGEE. For this clone: What it binds is not known.

A sort by CD45RO/CCR7/CD25/CD127/CD95/CD27 yielded CD4+ naive, central memory, regulatory and stem cell-like memory cells. Post-sort purity exceeded 95% for all sorted populations. The chain employs TRBV9 and TRBJ2-1; 12 bases line up with TRBD2. The source is a woman under 30 in good health. The sequencing sample was made of naive CD4+ T cells from blood. The CDR3 protein is CASSLTSGSPSNEQFF. The CDR3 DNA follows: TGTGCCAGCAGCTTGACTAGCGGGAGCCCATCCAATGAGCAGTTCTTC.